One sample yielded the 24 T cell receptor beta chains listed below, sequenced in a study of Graves' ophthalmopathy and Graves' hyperthyroidism. RNA transcripts were the template, and TCR beta CDR3 regions were amplified from them. RT-PCR with HTBI primers came first, then second-round multiplex PCR. TCRdb fed the multiplex PCR reads into MiXCR, producing one record per CDR3 protein. Among around 400,000 distinct CDR3 sequences listed, approximately 16% were seen once. Source material: peripheral blood. The receptors derive from a woman aged 18-35 years with Graves' ophthalmopathy.

This clonotype was detected many times. The genes are TRBV24-1 and TRBJ2-7; D possibly corresponds to TRBD2 (6 bases). The CDR3 is 12 residues long. Deletions cut 5 bases from V and 6 bases from J, with 10 bases between. The germline V gene encodes CDR1 KGHDR and CDR2 SFDVKD. The CDR3 region is CATSGGTGEQYF. Written as DNA, the CDR3 is TGTGCCACCAGTGGAGGGACTGGCGAGCAGTACTTC.

This clonotype was seen many times. The chain is built from TRBV7-2 and TRBJ2-7, with 10 bases fitting TRBD1. After removal of 3 bases from V and 5 bases from J, the junction contained 7 bases not matched to a gene. The CDR3 runs to 15 residues. Germline CDR1 reads SGHTA; CDR2 reads FQGNSA. The CDR3 DNA reads TGTGCCAGCAGCTTGATGGGACAGGGGATTCACGAGCAGTACTTC. Amino acids: CASSLMGQGIHEQYF.

This clonotype was observed many times. V gene TRBV18 combines with J gene TRBJ1-5; tentative D call: TRBD1 (6 bases). The V gene lost 3 bases and the J gene lost 6 bases, with 12 bases spanning the gap. This CDR3 comprises 14 residues. Germline V gives CDR1 KGHSH, CDR2 LQKENI. The CDR3 DNA reads as TGTGCCAGCTCACCGGACAGCTCCCCTCAGCCCCAGCATTTT. Its translation is CASSPDSSPQPQHF.

This clonotype was picked up many times. This sequence joins TRBV12-3 or TRBV12-4 and TRBJ2-7, with a tentative D call TRBD2 (7 bases). The CDR3 covers 14 residues. Trimming cost V 5 bases and J 3 bases, with 14 bases left between them. The CDR3 nucleotides are TGTGCCAGCAGTATGGGGGGGCTCAGCTACGAGCAGTACTTC. Translated, it gives CASSMGGLSYEQYF.

The rearrangement links TRBV6-1 to TRBJ2-1; D may be TRBD2 (6 bases). The CDR3 loop spans 14 amino acids. Germline CDR1 and CDR2: MNHNS and SASEGT. V lost 1 base to trimming and J lost 7 bases, with 11 bases between them. The CDR3 spells CASSEDVGTNEQFF. The CDR3 DNA is TGTGCCAGCAGTGAAGACGTCGGGACTAATGAGCAGTTCTTC.

This clonotype came up many times. The chain is built from TRBV6-2 or TRBV6-3 and TRBJ1-5, with unresolved D. CDR1 and CDR2 (germline): MNHEY, SVGEGT. CDR3 length: 14 amino acids. V was clipped by 5 bases and J by 0 bases, with 8 bases between them. The DNA for the CDR3 is TGTGCCAGCAGTCGGACGGTTAGCAATCAGCCCCAGCATTTT. Translation: CASSRTVSNQPQHF.

This clonotype was observed many times. The chain carries TRBV7-2 and TRBJ2-7, with D perhaps matching TRBD1 or TRBD2 (5 bases each). CDR3 length equals 15 residues. Trimming removed 2 bases from V and 0 bases from J, with 11 bases in between. Germline CDR1 and CDR2: SGHTA and FQGNSA. CDR3 protein: CASSLSAGSSYEQYF. The CDR3 bases are TGTGCCAGCAGCTTAAGTGCAGGGAGCTCCTACGAGCAGTACTTC.

Many counts were recorded for this clonotype. The gene calls are TRBV6-5 and TRBJ1-5; D is unclear. Per germline, CDR1 MNHEY and CDR2 SVGAGI. The CDR3 spans 16 residues. Trimming removed 4 bases from V and 2 bases from J, with 15 bases in between. This CDR3 reads CASSSQGGLGNQPQHF. The CDR3, as DNA: TGTGCCAGCAGTTCCCAAGGAGGGTTGGGCAATCAGCCCCAGCATTTT.

This clonotype was recorded at least ten times. V is TRBV7-2 and J is TRBJ2-7; the D gene is possibly TRBD2 (5 bases). V gave up 5 bases and J gave up 9 bases, with 11 bases separating them. CDR3 length: 11 residues. Germline CDR1 is SGHTA and CDR2 is FQGNSA. Here the CDR3 reads CASSLSSGQYF. CDR3 in DNA: TGTGCCAGCAGCCTATCGAGCGGGCAGTACTTC.

In its sample, this clonotype was seen many times. This chain connects TRBV12-3 or TRBV12-4 to TRBJ1-5; D is unclear. Trimming removed 3 bases at V and 7 bases at J, with 7 bases between. CDR3 size: 12 residues. The CDR3 DNA reads TGTGCCAGCAGTTTGGAACTGCAGCCCCAGCATTTT. Translation: CASSLELQPQHF.

This clonotype has ten or more counts. The genes are TRBV6-5 and TRBJ2-7; D ambiguous. The ends were cut back, 7 bases at V and 1 base at J, with 5 bases in the middle. Germline V gene data show CDR1 as MNHEY and CDR2 as SVGAGI. This CDR3 contains 11 residues. CDR3 nucleotides: TGTGCCAGCACGCGATCCTACGAGCAGTACTTC. This translates into CASTRSYEQYF.

This chain joins TRBV6-5 and TRBJ1-5; weak D call: TRBD1 (6 bases). The V end lost 2 bases, the J end lost 0 bases, and 11 bases lay between the germline ends. The CDR3 loop spans 16 amino acids. Per the germline V gene, CDR1 is MNHEY and CDR2 is SVGAGI. The CDR3 loop reads CASSYAGQYSNQPQHF. The CDR3 region has the DNA TGTGCCAGCAGTTACGCCGGACAGTATAGCAATCAGCCCCAGCATTTT.

In this sample, this clonotype turned up a few times. The chain carries TRBV28 and TRBJ1-5; D is perhaps TRBD1 (5 bases). CDR1 and CDR2 (germline): MDHEN, SYDVKM. The CDR3 extends over 15 amino acids. V was pared by 7 bases and J by 4 bases, with 17 bases between. The CDR3 sequence: CASTTDMRFNQPQHF. The CDR3 DNA reads as TGTGCCAGCACCACGGACATGAGGTTTAATCAGCCCCAGCATTTT.

The CDR3 bases are TGTGCCAGCAGTTACTCGATGGGACTAGCGCTCGAGCAGTACTTC. Its translation is CASSYSMGLALEQYF. The J gene is TRBJ2-7, the V gene TRBV6-2 or TRBV6-3; TRBD2 agrees at 10 bases. V gave up 0 bases and J gave up 6 bases; unmatched junction bases: 5. Germline lookup yields CDR1 MNHEY and CDR2 SVGEGT. The CDR3 runs to 15 residues.

The chain combines TRBV12-3 or TRBV12-4 with TRBJ2-7; 10 bases agree with TRBD1. This CDR3 has 15 amino acids. V lost 6 bases to trimming and J lost 2 bases; unmatched junction nucleotides: 7. DNA for the CDR3: TGTGCCAGCAGGCATTCGGGACAGGGGACCTACGAGCAGTACTTC. Translating it yields CASRHSGQGTYEQYF.

This clonotype was counted between two and nine times. This sequence joins TRBV7-2 and TRBJ1-1, with a possible D match to TRBD1 (6 bases). From germline, CDR1 is SGHTA and CDR2 FQGNSA. V was shortened by 0 bases and J by 5 bases, with 13 bases between the two germline ends. The CDR3 spans 15 residues. The CDR3 DNA is TGTGCCAGCAGCTTAGCACTCACAGGGTTGACTGAAGCTTTCTTT. Translation: CASSLALTGLTEAFF.

This clonotype was recorded many times. This chain links TRBV12-3 or TRBV12-4 with TRBJ1-1; D may be TRBD1 (5 bases). The V and J ends lost 8 bases and 0 bases respectively, with 13 bases between them. The CDR3 sequence is 14 residues long. CDR3 region: CASAGGLMNTEAFF. CDR3 nucleotides: TGTGCCAGCGCTGGGGGACTCATGAACACTGAAGCTTTCTTT.

The V and J genes are TRBV6-5 and TRBJ1-5; TRBD1 might be the D (5 bases). Trimming took 4 bases from V and 3 from J, leaving 13 bases between them. This CDR3 region has 15 residues. Germline V lookup: CDR1 MNHEY, CDR2 SVGAGI. This CDR3 is CASSSGSGNNQPQHF. The CDR3 DNA reads TGTGCCAGCAGTTCAGGGTCAGGGAACAATCAGCCCCAGCATTTT.

This clonotype appeared many times. The chain combines TRBV4-1 with TRBJ2-2; no firm D call. Germline-derived CDR1 and CDR2 are MGHRA and YSYEKL. Trimming took 0 bases from V and 6 from J, leaving 8 bases between them. This CDR3 comprises 14 residues. In nucleotides, the CDR3 is TGCGCCAGCAGCCAAGAGATGGTGGCCGGGGAGCTGTTTTTT. As protein: CASSQEMVAGELFF.

There are many counts of this clonotype. The DNA for the CDR3 is TGCGCCAGCAAACAGGGGGCCGGTAATTCACCCCTCCACTTT. Translating it yields CASKQGAGNSPLHF. This chain joins TRBV4-1 and TRBJ1-6; 9 bases agree with TRBD1. CDR3 length equals 14 residues. Germline V gene sequence: CDR1 MGHRA, CDR2 YSYEKL. V lost 7 bases and J lost 6; bases outside the gene matches: 4.

The V and J genes are TRBV6-1 and TRBJ1-1; D not certain. From germline, CDR1 is MNHNS and CDR2 SASEGT. The CDR3 contains 14 residues. The V end lost 6 bases, the J end lost 3 bases, and 14 bases lay between the germline ends. This chain's CDR3 is CASRTFGGDTEAFF. The CDR3, as DNA: TGTGCCAGCAGGACGTTTGGCGGCGACACTGAAGCTTTCTTT.

This clonotype was found a few times. The chain is built from TRBV18 and TRBJ1-5, with D maybe TRBD1 (5 bases). This CDR3 comprises 19 residues. The germline CDR1 and CDR2 sequences are KGHSH and LQKENI. The V end lost 1 base, the J end lost 0 bases, and 19 bases lay between the germline ends. The CDR3 bases are TGTGCCAGCTCACCACTGGGGCCAGGATTTGATTATAGCAATCAGCCCCAGCATTTT. It translates to CASSPLGPGFDYSNQPQHF. The full variable domain, its missing parts supplied by reference TRBV18 and TRBJ1-5, is NAGVMQNPRHLVRRRGQEARLRCSPMKGHSHVYWYRQLPEEGLKFMVYLQKENIIDESGMPKERFSAEFPKEGPSILRIQQVVRGDSAAYFCASSPLGPGFDYSNQPQHFGDGTRLSIL.

In its sample, this clonotype was seen many times. This chain joins TRBV28 and TRBJ2-5; 10 nucleotides agree with TRBD2. Per the germline V gene, CDR1 is MDHEN and CDR2 is SYDVKM. The CDR3 spans 14 residues. V was clipped by 3 bases and J by 5 bases; unmatched bases: 3. CDR3 in amino acids: CASSFSGGSETQYF. In DNA, the CDR3 is TGTGCCAGCAGTTTTAGCGGGGGGTCGGAGACCCAGTACTTC.

This clonotype was picked up many times. The chain has TRBV20-1 and TRBJ1-5; 7 nucleotides line up with TRBD1. CDR1 DFQATT and CDR2 SNEGSKA come from the germline V gene (reference sequence). The CDR3 totals 14 residues. V was pared by 5 bases and J by 4 bases, with 8 bases of the junction left unmatched. CDR3 coding DNA: TGCAGTGCTGGTCTACAGGGGAAAAATCAGCCCCAGCATTTT. Translating gives CSAGLQGKNQPQHF.